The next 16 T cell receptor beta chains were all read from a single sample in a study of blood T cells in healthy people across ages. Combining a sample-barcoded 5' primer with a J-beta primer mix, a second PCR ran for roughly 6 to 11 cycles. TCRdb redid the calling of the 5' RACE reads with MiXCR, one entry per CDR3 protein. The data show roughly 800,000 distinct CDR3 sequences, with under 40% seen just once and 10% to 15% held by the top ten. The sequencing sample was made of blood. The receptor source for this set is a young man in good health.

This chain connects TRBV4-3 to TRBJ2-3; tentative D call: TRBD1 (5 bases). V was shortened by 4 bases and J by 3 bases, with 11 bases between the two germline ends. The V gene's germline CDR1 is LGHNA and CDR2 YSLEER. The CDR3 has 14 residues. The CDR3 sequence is CASSPRVKTDTQYF. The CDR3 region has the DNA TGCGCCAGCAGCCCCAGGGTTAAAACAGATACGCAGTATTTT.

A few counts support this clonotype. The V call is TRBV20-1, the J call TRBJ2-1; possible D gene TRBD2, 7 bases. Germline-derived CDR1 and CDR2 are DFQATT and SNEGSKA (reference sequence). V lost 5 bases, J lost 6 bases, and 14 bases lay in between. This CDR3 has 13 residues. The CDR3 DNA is TGCAGTGCTTCGGGGGGACAACGCAATGAGCAGTTCTTC. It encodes CSASGGQRNEQFF.

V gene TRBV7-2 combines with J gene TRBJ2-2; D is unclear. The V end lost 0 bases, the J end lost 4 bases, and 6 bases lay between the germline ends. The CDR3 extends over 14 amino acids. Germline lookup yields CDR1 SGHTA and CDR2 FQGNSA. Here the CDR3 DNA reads TGTGCCAGCAGCTTAGCGACCTTCACCGGGGAGCTGTTTTTT. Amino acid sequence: CASSLATFTGELFF. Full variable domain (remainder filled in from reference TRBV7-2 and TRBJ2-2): GAGVSQSPSNKVTEKGKDVELRCDPISGHTALYWYRQSLGQGLEFLIYFQGNSAPDKSGLPSDRFSAERTGGSVSTLTIQRTQQEDSAVYLCASSLATFTGELFFGEGSRLTVL.

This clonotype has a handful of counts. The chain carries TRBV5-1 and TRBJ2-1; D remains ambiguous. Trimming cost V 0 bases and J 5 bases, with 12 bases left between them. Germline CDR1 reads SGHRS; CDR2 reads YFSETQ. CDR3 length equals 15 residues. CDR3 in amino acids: CASSLAAGFDNEQFF. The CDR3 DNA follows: TGCGCCAGCAGCTTGGCTGCCGGGTTTGACAATGAGCAGTTCTTC. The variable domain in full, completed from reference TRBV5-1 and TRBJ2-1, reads KAGVTQTPRYLIKTRGQQVTLSCSPISGHRSVSWYQQTPGQGLQFLFEYFSETQRNKGNFPGRFSGRQFSNSRSEMNVSTLELGDSALYLCASSLAAGFDNEQFFGPGTRLTVL.

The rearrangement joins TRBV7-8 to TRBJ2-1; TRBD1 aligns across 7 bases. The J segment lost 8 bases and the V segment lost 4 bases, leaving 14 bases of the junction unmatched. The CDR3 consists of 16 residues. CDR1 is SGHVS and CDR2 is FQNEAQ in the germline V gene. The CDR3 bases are TGTGCCAGCAGCTCGATGGATGCAGGGGGTGTTGATGAGCAGTTCTTC. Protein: CASSSMDAGGVDEQFF.

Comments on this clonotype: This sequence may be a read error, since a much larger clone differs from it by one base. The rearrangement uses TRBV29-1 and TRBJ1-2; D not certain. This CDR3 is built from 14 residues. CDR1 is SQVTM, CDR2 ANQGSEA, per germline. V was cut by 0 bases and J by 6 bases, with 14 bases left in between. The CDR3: CSVEDAPPGDGYTF. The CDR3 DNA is TGCAGCGTTGAAGACGCTCCCCCAGGCGATGGCTACACCTTC.

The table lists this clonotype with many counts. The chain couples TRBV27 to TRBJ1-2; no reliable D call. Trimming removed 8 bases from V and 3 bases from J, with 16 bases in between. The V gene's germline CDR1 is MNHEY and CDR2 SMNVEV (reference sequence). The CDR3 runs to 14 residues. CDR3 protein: CASRASGIDYGYTF. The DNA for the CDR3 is TGTGCCAGCCGTGCCTCGGGGATTGACTATGGCTACACCTTC.

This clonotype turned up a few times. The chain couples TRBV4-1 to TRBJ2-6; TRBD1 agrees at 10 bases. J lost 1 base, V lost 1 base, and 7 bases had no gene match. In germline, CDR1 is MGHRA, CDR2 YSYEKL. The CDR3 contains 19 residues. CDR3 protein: CASSQVSAGQGSGANVLTF. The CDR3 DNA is TGCGCCAGCAGCCAAGTTTCTGCGGGACAGGGGTCTGGGGCCAACGTCCTGACTTTC.

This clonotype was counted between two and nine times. The CDR3 loop reads CSVVLAAELWYNEQYF. CDR3 sequence (DNA): TGCAGCGTTGTTCTAGCGGCGGAGCTTTGGTACAATGAGCAGTACTTC. The chain uses TRBV29-1 and TRBJ2-7; 7 bases fit TRBD2. V was clipped by 4 bases and J by 7 bases; unmatched bases: 19. CDR3 length: 16 residues. The V gene's germline CDR1 is SQVTM and CDR2 ANQGSEA.

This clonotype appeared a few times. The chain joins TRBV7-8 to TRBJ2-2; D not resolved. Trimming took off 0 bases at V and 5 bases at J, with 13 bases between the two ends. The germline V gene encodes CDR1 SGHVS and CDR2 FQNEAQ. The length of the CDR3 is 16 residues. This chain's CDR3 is CASSLAGRPRTGELFF. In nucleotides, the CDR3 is TGTGCCAGCAGCTTAGCCGGTCGTCCGAGGACCGGGGAGCTGTTTTTT. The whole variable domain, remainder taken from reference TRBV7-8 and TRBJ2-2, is GAGVSQSPRYKVAKRGQDVALRCDPISGHVSLFWYQQALGQGPEFLTYFQNEAQLDKSGLPSDRFFAERPEGSVSTLKIQRTQQEDSAVYLCASSLAGRPRTGELFFGEGSRLTVL.

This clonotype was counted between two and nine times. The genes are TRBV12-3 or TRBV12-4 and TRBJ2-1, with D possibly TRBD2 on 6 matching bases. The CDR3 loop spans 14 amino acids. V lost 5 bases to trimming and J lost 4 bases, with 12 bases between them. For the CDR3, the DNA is TGTGCCAGCAGTGGGGGAGGTGTTTACAATGAGCAGTTCTTC. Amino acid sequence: CASSGGGVYNEQFF.

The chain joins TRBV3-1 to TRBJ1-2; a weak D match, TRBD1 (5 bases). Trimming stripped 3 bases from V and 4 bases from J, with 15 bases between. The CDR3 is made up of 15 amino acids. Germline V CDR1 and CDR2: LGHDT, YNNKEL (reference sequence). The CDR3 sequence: CASSQGRGIIYGYTF. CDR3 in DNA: TGTGCCAGCAGCCAGGGACGGGGGATAATCTATGGCTACACCTTC.

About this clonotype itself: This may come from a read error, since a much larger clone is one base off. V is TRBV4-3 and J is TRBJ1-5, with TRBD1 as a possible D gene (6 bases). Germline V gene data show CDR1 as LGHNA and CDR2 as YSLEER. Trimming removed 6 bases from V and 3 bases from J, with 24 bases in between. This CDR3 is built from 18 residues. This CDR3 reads CASSFMGLPGAYNQPQHF. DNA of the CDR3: TGCGCCAGCAGTTTTATGGGTTTGCCGGGGGCTTACAATCAGCCCCAGCATTTT.

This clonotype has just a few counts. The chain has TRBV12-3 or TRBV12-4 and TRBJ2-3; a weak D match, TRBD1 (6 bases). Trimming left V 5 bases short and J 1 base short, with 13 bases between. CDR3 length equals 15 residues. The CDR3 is CASSPGGTGTDTQYF. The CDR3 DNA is TGTGCCAGCAGTCCTGGGGGCACAGGCACAGATACGCAGTATTTT.

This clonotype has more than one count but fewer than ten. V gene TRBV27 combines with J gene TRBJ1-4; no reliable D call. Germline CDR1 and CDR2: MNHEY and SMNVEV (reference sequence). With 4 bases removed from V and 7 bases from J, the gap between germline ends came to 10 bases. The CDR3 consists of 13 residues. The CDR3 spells CASSWGSLEKLFF. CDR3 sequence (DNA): TGTGCCAGCAGTTGGGGAAGCCTTGAAAAACTGTTTTTT.

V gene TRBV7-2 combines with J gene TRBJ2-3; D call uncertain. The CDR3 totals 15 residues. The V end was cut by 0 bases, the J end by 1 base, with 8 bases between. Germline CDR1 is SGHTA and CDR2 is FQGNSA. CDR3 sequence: CASSLARPGTDTQYF. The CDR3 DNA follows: TGTGCCAGCAGCTTAGCGCGTCCTGGCACAGATACGCAGTATTTT.